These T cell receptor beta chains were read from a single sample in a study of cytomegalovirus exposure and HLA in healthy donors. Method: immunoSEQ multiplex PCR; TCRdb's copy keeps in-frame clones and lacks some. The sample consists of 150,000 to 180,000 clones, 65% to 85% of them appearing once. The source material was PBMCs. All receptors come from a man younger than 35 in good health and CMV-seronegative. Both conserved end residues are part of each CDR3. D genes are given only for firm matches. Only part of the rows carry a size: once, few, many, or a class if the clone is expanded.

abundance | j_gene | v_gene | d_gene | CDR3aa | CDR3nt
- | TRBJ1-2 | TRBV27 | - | CASSRYPFDRYGYTF | TGTGCCAGCAGTCGCTATCCCTTTGACAGATATGGCTACACCTTC
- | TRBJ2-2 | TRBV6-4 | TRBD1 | CASSDPDRVAGELFF | TGTGCCAGCAGTGACCCCGACAGGGTCGCCGGGGAGCTGTTTTTT
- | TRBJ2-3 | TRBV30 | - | CAWSPGADTQYF | TGTGCCTGGAGTCCAGGGGCAGATACGCAGTATTTT
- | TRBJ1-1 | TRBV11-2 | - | CASSLVRAGPLLDTEAFF | TGTGCCAGCAGCTTAGTACGGGCAGGGCCACTATTGGACACTGAAGCTTTCTTT
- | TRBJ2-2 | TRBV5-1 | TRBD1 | CASSLRTGQVGELFF | TGCGCCAGCAGCCTTCGGACAGGGCAGGTCGGGGAGCTGTTTTTT
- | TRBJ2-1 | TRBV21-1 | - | CASQRAGGLLVSPKPVNEQFF | TGTGCCAGCCAGAGGGCGGGGGGCCTACTAGTTAGTCCCAAGCCCGTCAATGAGCAGTTCTTC
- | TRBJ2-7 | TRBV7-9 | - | CASSPLSAAPLFEQYF | TGTGCCAGCAGCCCCCTTAGTGCGGCCCCGTTGTTCGAGCAGTACTTC
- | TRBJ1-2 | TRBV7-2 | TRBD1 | CASSAGTAEWGYTF | TGTGCCAGCAGCGCCGGGACAGCAGAATGGGGCTACACCTTC
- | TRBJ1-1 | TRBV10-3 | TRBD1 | CAISPVGGQGARNTEAFF | TGTGCCATCAGCCCGGTGGGGGGACAGGGGGCGCGGAACACTGAAGCTTTCTTT
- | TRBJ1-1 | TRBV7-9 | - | CASSLGAGSGNTEAFF | TGTGCCAGCAGCTTGGGGGCAGGCAGCGGGAACACTGAAGCTTTCTTT
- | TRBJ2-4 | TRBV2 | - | CASSDWLPDKNSQYF | TGTGCCAGCAGTGATTGGCTACCAGACAAAAACAGTCAGTACTTC
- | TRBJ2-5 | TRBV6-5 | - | CASRAGPGTTQYF | TGTGCCAGCAGGGCGGGGCCGGGGACGACCCAGTACTTC
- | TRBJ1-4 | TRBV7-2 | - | CASSLGSLRWEYNEKLFF | TGTGCCAGCAGCTTAGGGAGCTTGAGGTGGGAGTATAATGAAAAACTGTTTTTT
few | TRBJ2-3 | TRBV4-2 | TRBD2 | CASSQGEAGAFTDTQYF | TGTGCCAGCAGCCAAGGGGAAGCGGGGGCTTTCACAGATACGCAGTATTTT
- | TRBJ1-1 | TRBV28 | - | CASSSPDGKNTEAFF | TGTGCCAGCAGTTCCCCGGACGGGAAAAACACTGAAGCTTTCTTT
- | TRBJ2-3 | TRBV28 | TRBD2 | CASRTSGGQDTQYF | TGTGCCAGCAGGACTAGCGGGGGGCAAGATACGCAGTATTTT
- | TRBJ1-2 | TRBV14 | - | CASSLLRTNYGYTF | TGTGCCAGCAGCCTCCTCAGGACTAACTATGGCTACACCTTC
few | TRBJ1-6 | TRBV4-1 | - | CASSQGSQGGSPLHF | TGCGCCAGCAGCCAAGGATCCCAGGGTGGTTCACCCCTCCACTTT
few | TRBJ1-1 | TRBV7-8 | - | CASSLVGQIEAFF | TGTGCCAGCAGCTTAGTGGGACAAATTGAAGCTTTCTTT
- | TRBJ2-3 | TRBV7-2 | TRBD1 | CASSLIGTGVADTQYF | TGTGCCAGCAGCTTAATAGGGACAGGGGTGGCAGATACGCAGTATTTT
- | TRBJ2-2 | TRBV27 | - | CANGLNRDTGELFF | TGTGCCAACGGATTAAACAGGGACACCGGGGAGCTGTTTTTT
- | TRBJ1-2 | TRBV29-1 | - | CSVEDPTGYYGYTF | TGCAGCGTTGAGGATCCGACAGGTTACTATGGCTACACCTTC
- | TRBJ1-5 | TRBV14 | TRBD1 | CASSQAGGGYSNQPQHF | TGTGCCAGCAGCCAAGCAGGGGGTGGGTATAGCAATCAGCCCCAGCATTTT
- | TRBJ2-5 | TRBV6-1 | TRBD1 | CASRGQAGETQYF | TGTGCCAGCAGGGGACAGGCGGGAGAGACCCAGTACTTC
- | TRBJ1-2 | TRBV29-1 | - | CSADNYGYTF | TGCAGCGCAGATAACTATGGCTACACCTTC